This T cell receptor (beta chain) derives from a study of T cells in tumors and immune-related adverse events. TCRdb's copy holds only in-frame clones and misses some; the assay was immunoSEQ multiplex PCR. This sample carries about 4,900 clones, roughly 61% of them seen once, and the ten largest clones take approximately 5.2%. The sample here was gut tissue, taken from a patient treated with anti-PD-1 therapy. This TCR came from a female donor with metastatic renal cell carcinoma.

CDR3 residues: CASSEFAGAVTYEQYF. The CDR3 DNA sequence: TGTGCCAGCAGTGAGTTTGCAGGCGCCGTTACCTACGAGCAGTACTTC. The rearrangement joins TRBV6-1 to TRBJ2-7; no definite D call. Trimming pared 3 bases from V and 2 bases from J, leaving 17 bases between. Germline loops: CDR1 MNHNS, CDR2 SASEGT. CDR3 length: 16 amino acids.